A selection of T cell receptor beta chains follows, all from one sample in a study of T-cell memory formation after mild COVID-19. TCRdb passed the 5' RACE reads through MiXCR, listing each CDR3 protein once. This sample has hundreds of thousands of distinct CDR3 sequences; over 20% occur once, and the top ten carry under 15%. The sample comprised PBMCs or a T cell subset sorted from them (not recorded which). These receptors all come from an adult woman who had mild COVID-19 (a few samples of this study predate the infection). Cell type and time point are not known. Each CDR3 is given without its conserved first and last residue. Some rows have no size entry. The others give once, few or many, or a class for an expanded clone.

cdr3_length	v_call	clone_size	j_call	cdr3_aa
13	TRBV12-3/TRBV12-4	few	TRBJ2-1	ASSQTSGGAGEQF
14	TRBV20-1	few	TRBJ1-1	SARVPGRYGNTEAF
11	TRBV7-3	.	TRBJ2-3	ASSLRGWDTQY
12	TRBV3-1	.	TRBJ1-2	ASSSRTSDRGSV
12	TRBV5-1	.	TRBJ2-7	ASREAGPLGEQY
15	TRBV30	few	TRBJ1-5	AWSRGQGQYSNQPQH
13	TRBV25-1	few	TRBJ2-1	ASSGAGLSYNEQF
11	TRBV29-1	.	TRBJ1-2	SVAVQVEYGYT
13	TRBV28	.	TRBJ2-7	ASSRGTVLSYEQY
11	TRBV7-2	few	TRBJ2-5	ASSFGGLETQY
13	TRBV12-3/TRBV12-4	many	TRBJ2-7	ASSRGQGKVYEQY
13	TRBV6-6	.	TRBJ1-5	ASSWGARGNQPQH
10	TRBV19	few	TRBJ2-6	ASSQTGGVLT
14	TRBV4-2	.	TRBJ2-5	ASSQSSGGYQETQY
13	TRBV20-1	.	TRBJ2-7	SARETGTGPYEQY
11	TRBV12-3/TRBV12-4	.	TRBJ2-3	ASSLASIDTQY
12	TRBV19	few	TRBJ2-1	ASKVGGSYNEQF
12	TRBV24-1	few	TRBJ2-2	ATSDLRGAGELF
12	TRBV27	few	TRBJ2-5	ASSRAAGSETQY
14	TRBV6-6	few	TRBJ2-7	ASSYSTQALGYEQY
14	TRBV30	.	TRBJ2-3	AWSVHPAGGADTQY
12	TRBV7-2	.	TRBJ1-6	ASSLDRGYSPLH
11	TRBV19	few	TRBJ1-1	ASRAGRNTEAF
11	TRBV18	.	TRBJ1-1	ASTLAMNTEAF
12	TRBV7-6	.	TRBJ1-1	ASSLETSSTEAF
13	TRBV9	.	TRBJ2-3	ASSVDGMGADTQY
13	TRBV19	few	TRBJ2-2	ASNPEGHFSGELF
14	TRBV7-2	few	TRBJ2-1	ASSLAGTDFYNEQF
12	TRBV28	.	TRBJ2-3	ASSKTSGMDTQY
13	TRBV5-1	few	TRBJ2-1	ASRPLAEGYNEQF
12	TRBV14	many	TRBJ2-1	ASSPSSGTNEQF
9	TRBV20-1	.	TRBJ2-1	SASPLNEQF
16	TRBV7-9	.	TRBJ2-3	ASSLWRGLDYSTDTQY
16	TRBV7-6	few	TRBJ2-6	ASSPQTSGPSGANVLT
16	TRBV6-5	.	TRBJ2-5	ASSYSERSSPGEETQY
11	TRBV29-1	.	TRBJ2-7	SVRDGAEDEQY
12	TRBV7-3	.	TRBJ2-7	ASSPRQGVYEQY
14	TRBV3-1	many	TRBJ2-5	ASSLPQGHRGETQY
15	TRBV9	.	TRBJ2-1	ASSVGGSSGSGNEQF
17	TRBV5-1	.	TRBJ2-1	ASSFQTGARGSDYNEQF
13	TRBV7-9	.	TRBJ2-1	ASAPGRSHYNEQF
10	TRBV10-3	.	TRBJ2-7	AIRDPSYEQY
11	TRBV7-6	few	TRBJ2-2	ASSFSLGRELF
15	TRBV12-3/TRBV12-4	.	TRBJ2-4	ASSLERGSLSKNIQY
12	TRBV6-5	.	TRBJ1-1	ASTLGRTNTEAF
11	TRBV7-9	few	TRBJ2-1	ASSPGGPNEQF
11	TRBV12-3/TRBV12-4	few	TRBJ2-1	ASSLSLVGEQF
12	TRBV7-6	few	TRBJ2-7	ASSAGRGSYEQY